This T cell receptor beta chain emerged from a study of immune heterogeneity within non-small cell lung tumors. Study findings and constraints: High-frequency T-cell receptor beta clonotypes differed largely between individual patients. Both recurring identical dominant CDR3 beta clonotypes and site-unique high-frequency clones were observed across tumor sites within a patient.

This clonotype has just a few counts. The target antigen is unknown. Bulk tumor gDNA, 550 to 750 ng per sample, served as the TCR template. Several biopsies per primary tumor were taken during surgery, spaced as far apart as possible. Curative surgical treatment was performed in patients who had newly diagnosed, untreated non-small cell lung cancer. CDR1 and CDR2 from the germline V gene are DFQATT and SNEGSKA (reference sequence). The CDR3 runs to 13 residues. After removal of 4 bases from V and 2 bases from J, the junction contained 4 bases not matched to a gene. Multiplex PCR was performed with 32 V and 13 J primers, and it amplified TCR beta CDR3. One entry per CDR3 protein results from TCRdb running MiXCR on the multiplex PCR reads. This sample has 22,000 or so distinct CDR3 sequences; 25% to 35% occur once, and the top ten carry 3.5% to 4.5%.

The receptor was isolated from a man aged 40-49 years with non-small cell lung cancer. Sequencing used lung tumor tissue. This chain connects TRBV20-1 to TRBJ2-7; TRBD1 matches 8 bases. The CDR3 DNA follows: TGCAGTGCTACCGACAGGGGACCCTACGAGCAGTACTTC. Translated: CSATDRGPYEQYF.